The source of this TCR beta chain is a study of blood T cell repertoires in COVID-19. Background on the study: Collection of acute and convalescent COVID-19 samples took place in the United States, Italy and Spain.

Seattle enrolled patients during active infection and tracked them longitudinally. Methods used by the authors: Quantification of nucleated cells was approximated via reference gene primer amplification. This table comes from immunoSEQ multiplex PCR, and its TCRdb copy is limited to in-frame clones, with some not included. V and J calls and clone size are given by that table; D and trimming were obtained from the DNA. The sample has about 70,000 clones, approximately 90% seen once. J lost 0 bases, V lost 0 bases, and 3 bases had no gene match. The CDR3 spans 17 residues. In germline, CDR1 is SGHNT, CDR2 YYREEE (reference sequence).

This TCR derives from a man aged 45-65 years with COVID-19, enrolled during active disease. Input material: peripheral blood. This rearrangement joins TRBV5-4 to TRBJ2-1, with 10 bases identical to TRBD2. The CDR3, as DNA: TGTGCCAGCAGCTTGGGACTAGCGGGCTTCTCCTACAATGAGCAGTTCTTC. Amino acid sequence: CASSLGLAGFSYNEQFF.